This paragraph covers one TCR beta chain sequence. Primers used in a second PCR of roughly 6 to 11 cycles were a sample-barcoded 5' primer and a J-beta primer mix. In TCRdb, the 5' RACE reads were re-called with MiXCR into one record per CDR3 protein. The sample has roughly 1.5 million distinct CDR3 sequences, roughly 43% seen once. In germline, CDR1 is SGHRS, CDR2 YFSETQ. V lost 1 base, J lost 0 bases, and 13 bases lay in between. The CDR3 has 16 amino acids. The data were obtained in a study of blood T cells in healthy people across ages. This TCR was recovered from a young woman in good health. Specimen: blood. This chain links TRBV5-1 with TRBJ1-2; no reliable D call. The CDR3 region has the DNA TGCGCCAGCAGCTTGTCTGGAAGAAACCCTAACTATGGCTACACCTTC. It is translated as CASSLSGRNPNYGYTF.